This TCR beta chain was sequenced in a study of T cells after yellow fever vaccination. In the study overall: For low cell numbers, libraries were made with SMART-Seq v4 Ultra Low Input.

This clonotype was counted a few times. Its cognate antigen is unknown. As TCR cDNA was made by 5'RACE template switching, a universal primer site and UMIs were added. TCRdb reprocessed the 5' RACE reads via MiXCR and lists one record per CDR3 protein. The profile covers about 260,000 distinct CDR3 sequences, with roughly 4.8% appearing a single time and roughly 3% taken by the ten largest. Findings and limits, study-wide: The booster response re-showed most primary clones: around 95% CD4, approximately 90% CD8.

Trimming removed 2 bases from V and 3 bases from J, with 6 bases in between. The length of the CDR3 is 13 residues. In germline, CDR1 is LGHNA, CDR2 YSLEER. This receptor was taken from a man aged 18 to 35 who received the YFV17D yellow fever vaccine. The chain employs TRBV4-3 and TRBJ2-3, with D unresolved. The specimen comprised CD4+ T cells sorted from PBMCs, sampled on the day of the yellow fever booster vaccination. The CDR3 nucleotides are TGCGCCAGCAGCCAACCCCCGACAGATACGCAGTATTTT. This translates into CASSQPPTDTQYF.